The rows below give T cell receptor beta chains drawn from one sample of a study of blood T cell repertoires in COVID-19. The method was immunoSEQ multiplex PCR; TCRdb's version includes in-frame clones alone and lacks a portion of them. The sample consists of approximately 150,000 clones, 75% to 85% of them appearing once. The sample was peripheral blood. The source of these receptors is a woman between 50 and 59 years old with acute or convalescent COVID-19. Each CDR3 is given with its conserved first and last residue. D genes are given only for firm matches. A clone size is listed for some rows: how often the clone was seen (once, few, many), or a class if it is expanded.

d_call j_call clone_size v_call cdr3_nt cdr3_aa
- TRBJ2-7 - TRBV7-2 TGTGCCAGCAGTCCCCAGGGGATTCCCTACGAGCAGTACTTC CASSPQGIPYEQYF
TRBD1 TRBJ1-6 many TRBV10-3 TGTGCCATCAGTGGATCGGGACAGGACTATTCACCCCTCCACTTT CAISGSGQDYSPLHF
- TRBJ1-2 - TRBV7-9 TGTGCCAGCAGCTCAAGGACGGATTCGCGGGGAGGCTACACCTTC CASSSRTDSRGGYTF
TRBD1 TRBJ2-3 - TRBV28 TGTGCCAGCAGTTCCCGTCGACAGGGAAACACAGATACGCAGTATTTT CASSSRRQGNTDTQYF
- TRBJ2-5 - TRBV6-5 TGTGCCAGCAGTTTACAGTACCAAGAGACCCAGTACTTC CASSLQYQETQYF
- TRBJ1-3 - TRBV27 TGTGCCAGCAGTTCTGGGCCTGGAAACACCATATATTTT CASSSGPGNTIYF
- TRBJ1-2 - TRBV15 TGTGCCACCAGCAGAGGTGCAGGGAACTATGGCTACACCTTC CATSRGAGNYGYTF
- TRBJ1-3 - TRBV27 TGTGCCAGCAGTTCGAACAGGCCGTCGAGAAACACCATATATTTT CASSSNRPSRNTIYF
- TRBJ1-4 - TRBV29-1 TGCAGCGCGCGCGGAATCGAGGGTAAACTGTTTTTT CSARGIEGKLFF
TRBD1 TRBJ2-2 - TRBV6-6 TGTGCCAGCAGGATCCAGACAGGGGGCGGGGAGCTGTTTTTT CASRIQTGGGELFF
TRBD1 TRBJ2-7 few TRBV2 TGTGCCAGCACCCGACAGGGGTCGACCTACGAGCAGTACTTC CASTRQGSTYEQYF
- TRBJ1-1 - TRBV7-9 TGTGCCAGCAGCTTAGGATTTCTCGGGAGGGTGGCTTTCTTT CASSLGFLGRVAFF
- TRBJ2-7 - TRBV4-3 TGCGCCAGCAGCCAAGATATCAGGTACGAGCAGTACTTC CASSQDIRYEQYF
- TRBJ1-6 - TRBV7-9 TGTGCCAGCAGCTACGACACCGATAATTCACCCCTCCACTTT CASSYDTDNSPLHF
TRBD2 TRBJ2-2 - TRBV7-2 TGTGCCAGCAGACGGACTAGCGGGGGGGCCGTCTCTGGGGAGCTGTTTTTT CASRRTSGGAVSGELFF
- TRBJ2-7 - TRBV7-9 TGTGCCAGCAGCTTACGGTCAGACGGGGCCTACGAGCAGTACTTC CASSLRSDGAYEQYF
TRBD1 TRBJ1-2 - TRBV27 TGTGCCAGCAGCTACAACCCGGGACAGGGCAACTATGGCTACACCTTC CASSYNPGQGNYGYTF
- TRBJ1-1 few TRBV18 TGTGCCAGCGGAGAGGTATCGGGGTGGTCGGACACTGAAGCTTTCTTT CASGEVSGWSDTEAFF
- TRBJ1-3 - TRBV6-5 TGTGCCAGCAGATCGGAGACCTCTGGAAACACCATATATTTT CASRSETSGNTIYF
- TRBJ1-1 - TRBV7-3 TGTGCCAGCAGATTCGACAGGAGCACTGAAGCTTTCTTT CASRFDRSTEAFF
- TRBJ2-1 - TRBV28 TGTGCCAGCAGTTCAGACAATGAGCAGTTCTTC CASSSDNEQFF
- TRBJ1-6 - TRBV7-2 TGTGCCAGCAGCCTCCCTAGTTCCCGAAATTCACCCCTCCACTTT CASSLPSSRNSPLHF
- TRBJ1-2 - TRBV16 TGTGCCAGCAGCCAATTACTGACAGAGACCTTCTATGGCTACACCTTC CASSQLLTETFYGYTF
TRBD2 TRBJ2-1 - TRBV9 TGTGCCAGCAGCGACGGACTAGCGGGGGGGCGCTACAATGAGCAGTTCTTC CASSDGLAGGRYNEQFF
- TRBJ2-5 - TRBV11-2 TGTGCCAGCAGCCTCCTAATGGAGACCCAGTACTTC CASSLLMETQYF
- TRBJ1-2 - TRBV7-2 TGTGCCAGCAGCTTAGGCAGGGGTCCCTATGGCTACACCTTC CASSLGRGPYGYTF
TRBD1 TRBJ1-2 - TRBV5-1 TGCGCCAGCAGCGTCGGACAGGGAACGGGCGGCTACACCTTC CASSVGQGTGGYTF
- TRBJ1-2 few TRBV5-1 TGCGCCAGCTCCGACGACGGGTACTATGGCTACACCTTC CASSDDGYYGYTF
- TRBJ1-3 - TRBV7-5 TGTGCCAGAAGAAAAGACACTCCGCTTGGAAACACCATATATTTT CARRKDTPLGNTIYF
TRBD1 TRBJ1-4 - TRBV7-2 TGTGCCAGCAGAGGACAGGTTGCAACTAATGAAAAACTGTTTTTT CASRGQVATNEKLFF
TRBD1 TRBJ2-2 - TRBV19 TGTGCCAGTAGTGAAGGACAGGCGAACACCGGGGAGCTGTTTTTT CASSEGQANTGELFF
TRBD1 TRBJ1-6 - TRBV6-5 TGTGCCAGCAGTATCGACAGGGGGGATTCACCCCTCCACTTT CASSIDRGDSPLHF
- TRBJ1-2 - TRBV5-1 TGCGCCAGCAGCTATGGGGAGGAGGGCTACACCTTC CASSYGEEGYTF
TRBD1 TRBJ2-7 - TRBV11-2 TGTGCCAGCAGCCTCGGGACAGGGGGATACGAGCAGTACTTC CASSLGTGGYEQYF
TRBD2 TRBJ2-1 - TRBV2 TGTGCCACCAAAGCCGGGACTAGCGTTAATGAGCAGTTCTTC CATKAGTSVNEQFF
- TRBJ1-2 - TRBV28 TGTGCCAGCAGTTTAGGTGGACAGAACCTCTCCTTTTATGGCTACACCTTC CASSLGGQNLSFYGYTF
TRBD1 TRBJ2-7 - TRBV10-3 TGTGCCGGGGGCCAGGGACAGGGGCCCTACGAGCAGTACTTC CAGGQGQGPYEQYF
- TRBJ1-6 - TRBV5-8 TGTGCCAGCAGCCCAGCCCAGGGGACGGGATCACCCCTCCACTTT CASSPAQGTGSPLHF
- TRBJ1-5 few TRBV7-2 TGTGCCAGCAGCGCGTCGAGGGACTCCTATAGCAATCAGCCCCAGCATTTT CASSASRDSYSNQPQHF
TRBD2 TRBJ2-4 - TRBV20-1 TGCAGTGCTAGTGGGTCGCGGGGGGCCGAAAACATTCAGTACTTC CSASGSRGAENIQYF
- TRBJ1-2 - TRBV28 TGTGCCAGCAGTTCTGAGACAGTCGCCTATGGCTACACCTTC CASSSETVAYGYTF
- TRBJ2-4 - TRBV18 TGTGCCAGCTCTTCTCCCTCAGGGTCGAACATTCAGTACTTC CASSSPSGSNIQYF
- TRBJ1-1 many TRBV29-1 TGCAGCGTTCCCCAACGGGGGGCGTACACTGAAGCTTTCTTT CSVPQRGAYTEAFF
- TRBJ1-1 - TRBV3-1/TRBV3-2 TGTGCCAGCAGCCAAGGGGGAGCAGGGGAGGGTTTCTTT CASSQGGAGEGFF
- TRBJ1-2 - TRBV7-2 TGTGCCAGCAGCTTTTCAAGGGCGGGCGGCTACACCTTC CASSFSRAGGYTF
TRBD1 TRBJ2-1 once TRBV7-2 TGTGCCAGCAGCCCCCCAGGGGACAGGGAGGTCAATGAGCAGTTCTTC CASSPPGDREVNEQFF
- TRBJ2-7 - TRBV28 TGTGCCAGCAGTTTCGGACAGGAGGGAAAGTACGAGCAGTACTTC CASSFGQEGKYEQYF
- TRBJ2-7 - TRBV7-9 TGTGCCAGCAGCACCTCGAGGGCCAGCTCCTACGAGCAGTACTTC CASSTSRASSYEQYF
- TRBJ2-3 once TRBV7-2 TGTGCCAGCAGCTTGTCAGGGGTTTGGGGGACAGATACGCAGTATTTT CASSLSGVWGTDTQYF